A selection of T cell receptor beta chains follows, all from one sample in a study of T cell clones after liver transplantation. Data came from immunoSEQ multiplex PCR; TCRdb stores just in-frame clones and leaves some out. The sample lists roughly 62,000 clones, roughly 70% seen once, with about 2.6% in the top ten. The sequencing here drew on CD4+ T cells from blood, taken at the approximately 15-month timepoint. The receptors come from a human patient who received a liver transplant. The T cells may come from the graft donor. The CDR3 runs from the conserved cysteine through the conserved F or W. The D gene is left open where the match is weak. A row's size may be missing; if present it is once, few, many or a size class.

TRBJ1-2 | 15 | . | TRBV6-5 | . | TGTGCCAGCAGTCGGAATCCCGGGACGGCCTATGGCTACACCTTC | CASSRNPGTAYGYTF
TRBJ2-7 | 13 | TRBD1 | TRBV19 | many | TGTGCCAGTAGTATACAGGGGGCTGGGGAGCAGTACTTC | CASSIQGAGEQYF
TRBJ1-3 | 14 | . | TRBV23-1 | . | TGCGCCAGCAGTCCTGCAAAGAAGGGAAACACCATATATTTT | CASSPAKKGNTIYF
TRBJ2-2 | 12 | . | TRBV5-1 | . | TGCGCCAGCAGCTCCTTCACCGGGGAGCTGTTTTTT | CASSSFTGELFF
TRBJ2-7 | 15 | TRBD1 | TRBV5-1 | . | TGCGCCAGCAGCTTGAATGGTCAGGGGGCCTACGAGCAGTACTTC | CASSLNGQGAYEQYF
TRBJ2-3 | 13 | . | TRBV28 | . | TGTGCCAGCGGGGGCTATGTACCAGATACGCAGTATTTT | CASGGYVPDTQYF
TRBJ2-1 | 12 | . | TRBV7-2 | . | TGTGCCAGCAGCTTATCAGGGAATGAGCAGTTCTTC | CASSLSGNEQFF
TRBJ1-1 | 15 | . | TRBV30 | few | TGTGCCTGGAGTGTACTAGGGACAACCAACACTGAAGCTTTCTTT | CAWSVLGTTNTEAFF
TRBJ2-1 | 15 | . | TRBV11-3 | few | TGTGCCAGCAGCAAAGGGGGCGCGGGGCACAATGAGCAGTTCTTC | CASSKGGAGHNEQFF
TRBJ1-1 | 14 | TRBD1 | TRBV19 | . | TGTGCCAGTAAACGGGCCGACCCAGGGGGGAGAGCTTTCTTT | CASKRADPGGRAFF
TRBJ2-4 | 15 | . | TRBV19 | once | TGTGCCAGTAGTATTCAGGGGCCAGCCAAAAACATTCAGTACTTC | CASSIQGPAKNIQYF
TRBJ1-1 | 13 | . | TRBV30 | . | TGTGCCTGGAGTATTTTAACGAGCACTGAAGCTTTCTTT | CAWSILTSTEAFF
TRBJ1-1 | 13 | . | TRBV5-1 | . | TGCGCCAGCAGCTTGCGGTTGCACACTGAAGCTTTCTTT | CASSLRLHTEAFF
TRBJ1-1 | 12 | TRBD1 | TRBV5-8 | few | TGTGCCAGCAGCAACAGGGGCACTGAAGCTTTCTTT | CASSNRGTEAFF
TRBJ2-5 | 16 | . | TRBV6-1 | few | TGTGCCAGCAGTGAATTTTGGCGGGGGCTCCAAGAGACCCAGTACTTC | CASSEFWRGLQETQYF
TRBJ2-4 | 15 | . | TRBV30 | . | TGTGCCTGGAGTGTAGGAGGACTAGCCAAAAACATTCAGTACTTC | CAWSVGGLAKNIQYF
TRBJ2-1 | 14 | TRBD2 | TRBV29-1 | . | TGCAGCGTTAGGACTAGCGGGGGGGTCAATGAGCAGTTCTTC | CSVRTSGGVNEQFF
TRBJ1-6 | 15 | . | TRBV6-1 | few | TGTGCCAGCAGTGAAGAGTGGGGCCTTGGGTCACCCCTCCACTTT | CASSEEWGLGSPLHF
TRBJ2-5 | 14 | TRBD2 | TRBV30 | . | TGTGCCTGGAGCTCCGGGACTAGCGAAGAGACCCAGTACTTC | CAWSSGTSEETQYF
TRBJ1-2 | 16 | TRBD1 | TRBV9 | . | TGTGCCAGCAGCGTGCATATTGGACAGGGCGGGTATGGCTACACCTTC | CASSVHIGQGGYGYTF
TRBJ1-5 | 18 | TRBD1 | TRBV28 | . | TGTGCCAGCAGTTCTAACGACAGGGGGGCATATAGCAATCAGCCCCAGCATTTT | CASSSNDRGAYSNQPQHF
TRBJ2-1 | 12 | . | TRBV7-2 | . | TGTGCCAGCAGCCCCAGCGGAATTGAGCAGTTCTTC | CASSPSGIEQFF
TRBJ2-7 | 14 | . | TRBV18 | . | TGTGCCAGCTCAGCGGACCTAACCCCCCACGAGCAGTACTTC | CASSADLTPHEQYF
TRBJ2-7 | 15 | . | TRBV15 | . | TGTGCCACCAGCAGAGATGACGACGTCTCCTACGAGCAGTACTTC | CATSRDDDVSYEQYF
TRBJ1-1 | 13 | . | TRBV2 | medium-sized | TGTGCCAGCGGGGAGACAGCGAACACTGAAGCTTTCTTT | CASGETANTEAFF
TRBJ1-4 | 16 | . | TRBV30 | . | TGTGCCTGGAGTGGTTGGGAATTTGCAACTAATGAAAAACTGTTTTTT | CAWSGWEFATNEKLFF
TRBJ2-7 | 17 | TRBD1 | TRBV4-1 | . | TGCGCCAGCAGCCAAGAAAAAGGGTCGGGACAGATCTACGAGCAGTACTTC | CASSQEKGSGQIYEQYF
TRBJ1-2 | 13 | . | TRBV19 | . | TGTGCCAGTAGTATAGGTCGGGTCTATGGCTACACCTTC | CASSIGRVYGYTF
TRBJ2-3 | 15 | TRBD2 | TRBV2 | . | TGTGCCAGCAGTGAAGGACTAGCGGGGGCGGATACGCAGTATTTT | CASSEGLAGADTQYF
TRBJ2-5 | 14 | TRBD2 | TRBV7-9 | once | TGTGCCAGCAGCCCGGGCCGAGCGGGGGAGACCCAGTACTTC | CASSPGRAGETQYF
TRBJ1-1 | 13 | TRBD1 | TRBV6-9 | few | TGTGCCCCCTGGACAGGGCAGAACACTGAAGCTTTCTTT | CAPWTGQNTEAFF
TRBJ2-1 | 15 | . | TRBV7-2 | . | TGTGCCAGCAGCTTAATGGAGTCAAAAGGGGGTGAGCAGTTCTTC | CASSLMESKGGEQFF
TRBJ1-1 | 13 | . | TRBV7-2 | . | TGTGCCAGCAGCTTTACTATGAGGACTGAAGCTTTCTTT | CASSFTMRTEAFF
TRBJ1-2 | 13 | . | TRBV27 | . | TGTGCCAGCAGTTTAAGGGAGAACTATGGCTACACCTTC | CASSLRENYGYTF
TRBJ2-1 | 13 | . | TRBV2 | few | TGTGCCAGCAGTCGGGACACCCACAATGAGCAGTTCTTC | CASSRDTHNEQFF
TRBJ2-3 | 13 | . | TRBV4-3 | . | TGCGCCAGCAGCCAAGATGGGCGGGGCGCGCCGTATTTT | CASSQDGRGAPYF
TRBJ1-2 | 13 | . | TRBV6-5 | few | TGTGCCAGCAGCCCTACGTGGGGACATGGCTACACCTTC | CASSPTWGHGYTF
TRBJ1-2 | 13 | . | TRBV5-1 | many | TGCGCCAGCAGCTTGGGAGGCACCTCTATCTCCTTCTTC | CASSLGGTSISFF
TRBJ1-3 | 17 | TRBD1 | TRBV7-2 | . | TGTGCCAGCAGTTTTCAGGGGACAGGGGGCGGCGGAAACACCATATATTTT | CASSFQGTGGGGNTIYF
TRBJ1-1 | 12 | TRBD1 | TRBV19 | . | TGTGCCAGTAGTTATGAGGGGGCGACGTCTTTCTTT | CASSYEGATSFF
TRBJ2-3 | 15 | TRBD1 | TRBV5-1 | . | TGCGCCAGCAGCCTAGGACAGGGGTCCACAGATACGCAGTATTTT | CASSLGQGSTDTQYF
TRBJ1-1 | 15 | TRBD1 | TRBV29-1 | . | TGCAGCGTTGTAGGACAGGGTGTGGTGAGCACTGAAGCTTTCTTT | CSVVGQGVVSTEAFF
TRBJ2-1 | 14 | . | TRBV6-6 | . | TGTGCCAGCAAGTCAGGGACGGAATACAATGAGCAGTTCTTC | CASKSGTEYNEQFF
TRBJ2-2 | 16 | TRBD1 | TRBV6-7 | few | TGTGCCAGCACTTACCGGGCAGGGGGCAACACCGGGGAGCTGTTTTTT | CASTYRAGGNTGELFF
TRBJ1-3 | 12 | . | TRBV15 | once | TGTGCCACCAGCAGAGACGGAAACACCATATATTTT | CATSRDGNTIYF
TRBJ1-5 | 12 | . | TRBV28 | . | TGTGCCAGCGATTCAGGCAATCAGCCCCAGCATTTT | CASDSGNQPQHF
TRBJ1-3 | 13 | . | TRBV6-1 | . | TGTGCCAGCAGTCCGGCAGATGGAAACACCATATATTTT | CASSPADGNTIYF
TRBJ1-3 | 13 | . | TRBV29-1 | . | TGCAGCGTCATTACGAACTCTGGAAACACCATATATTTT | CSVITNSGNTIYF
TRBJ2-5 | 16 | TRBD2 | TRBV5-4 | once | TGTGCCAGCAGCATTTCGGGGGGGAACCCCTCGGTGACCCAGTACTTC | CASSISGGNPSVTQYF
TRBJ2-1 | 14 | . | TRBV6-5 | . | TGTGCCAGCAGAACCCAATTCACTAGCAATGAGCAGTTCTTC | CASRTQFTSNEQFF
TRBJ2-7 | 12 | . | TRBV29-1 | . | TGCAGCGTTCAGGTAGGGTTCTACGAGCAGTACTTC | CSVQVGFYEQYF
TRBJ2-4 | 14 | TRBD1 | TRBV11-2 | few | TGTGCCAGCAGCTTAGACAGGGGGCAAAACATTCAGTACTTC | CASSLDRGQNIQYF
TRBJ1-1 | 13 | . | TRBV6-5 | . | TGTGCCAGCAGCCTTACAGGGAACACTGAAGCTTTCTTT | CASSLTGNTEAFF
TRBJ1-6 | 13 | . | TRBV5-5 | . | TGTGCCAGCAGCTTACGGGACAATTCACCCCTCCACTTT | CASSLRDNSPLHF
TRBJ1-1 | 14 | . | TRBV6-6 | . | TGTGCCAGCAGTTACCCGGGAGGGAACACTGAAGCTTTCTTT | CASSYPGGNTEAFF
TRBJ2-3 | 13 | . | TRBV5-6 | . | TGTGCCAGCAGCCTGGTGGGTCCAGATACGCAGTATTTT | CASSLVGPDTQYF
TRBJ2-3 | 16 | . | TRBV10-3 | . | TGTGCCATCAGCCAGGACCCCCGAATTATCACAGATACGCAGTATTTT | CAISQDPRIITDTQYF
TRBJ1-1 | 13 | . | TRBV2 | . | TGTGCCAGCAGTGTAGGGGGAAACACTGAAGCTTTCTTT | CASSVGGNTEAFF